What follows describes a single TCR beta chain. The data were obtained in a study of cytomegalovirus exposure and HLA in healthy donors. The V and J ends lost 6 bases and 4 bases respectively, with 6 bases between them. CDR1 is DFQATT and CDR2 is SNEGSKA in the germline V gene (reference sequence). The CDR3 totals 10 residues. Primers for the PCR totalled 60 Vbeta and 13 Jbeta. Profiled with immunoSEQ multiplex PCR; TCRdb holds only in-frame clones, not every one. The data hold approximately 140,000 clones, with about 79% observed a single time. The TCR comes from a man aged 50 or older in good health and CMV-seronegative. V is TRBV20-1 and J is TRBJ1-2; D is ambiguous. Sequenced sample: PBMCs. The CDR3 region is CSAEIYGYTF. The CDR3 DNA sequence: TGCAGTGCAGAGATCTATGGCTACACCTTC.